A single sample is the source of the 20 T cell receptor beta chains below, sequenced in a study of cytomegalovirus exposure and HLA in healthy donors. 60 Vbeta and 13 Jbeta primers were used in PCR. Some clones are missing from TCRdb's copy, which holds only in-frame ones; the method was immunoSEQ multiplex PCR. Of roughly 140,000 clones listed, approximately 79% are singletons. The sample consisted of PBMCs. All receptors derive from a man aged 50 or older in good health and CMV-seropositive.

This clone has a single count. This sequence joins TRBV5-1 and TRBJ2-1, with TRBD2 as a possible D gene (5 bases). CDR3 length: 12 amino acids. Germline CDR1 SGHRS, CDR2 YFSETQ. V shed 2 bases and J shed 7 bases, with 7 bases lying between them. Here the CDR3 reads CASSFGGNEQFF. In nucleotides, the CDR3 is TGCGCCAGCAGCTTCGGCGGGAATGAGCAGTTCTTC.

This clone has just one count. The chain uses TRBV6-4 and TRBJ2-3; D unclear. Germline-derived CDR1 and CDR2 are MRHNA and SNTAGT. V was trimmed by 0 bases and J by 3 bases, leaving 10 bases between them. The length of the CDR3 is 15 residues. The CDR3 DNA is TGTGCCAGCAGTGACTCCTTTTTGCGAACAGATACGCAGTATTTT. Translating it yields CASSDSFLRTDTQYF.

The V and J genes are TRBV7-2 and TRBJ1-2; D gene unclear. The CDR3 is 17 residues long. Trimming stripped 4 bases from V and 4 bases from J, with 22 bases between. CDR1 is SGHTA and CDR2 is FQGNSA in the germline V gene. CDR3 protein: CASSSTIRDTPVYGYTF. The CDR3 region has the DNA TGTGCCAGCAGCTCAACAATCCGGGATACGCCAGTCTATGGCTACACCTTC. The full variable domain, completed using reference TRBV7-2 and TRBJ1-2, is GAGVSQSPSNKVTEKGKDVELRCDPISGHTALYWYRQSLGQGLEFLIYFQGNSAPDKSGLPSDRFSAERTGGSVSTLTIQRTQQEDSAVYLCASSSTIRDTPVYGYTFGSGTRLTVV.

This clone was found once. The chain uses TRBV4-2 and TRBJ2-2, with TRBD1 identical over 9 bases. Germline CDR1 is LGHNA and CDR2 is YNFKEQ. With V trimmed by 1 base and J by 6 bases, 3 bases remained unmatched. This CDR3 spans 15 amino acids. The CDR3 sequence: CASSQGTGEAGELFF. The CDR3 DNA reads as TGTGCCAGCAGCCAAGGGACAGGGGAGGCCGGGGAGCTGTTTTTT.

V is TRBV5-1 and J is TRBJ1-1, with a weak D call TRBD1 (5 bases). There are 14 residues in the CDR3. V was clipped by 6 bases and J by 2 bases, with 14 bases between them. Germline V gene sequence: CDR1 SGHRS, CDR2 YFSETQ. The CDR3 DNA reads as TGCGCCAGCACCCAAGGGGCTACCAACACTGAAGCTTTCTTT. Translation: CASTQGATNTEAFF.

In its sample, this clone was seen a few times. V usage is TRBV28 and J usage is TRBJ2-1; 10 bases are shared with TRBD2. V lost 8 bases and J lost 6; bases outside the gene matches: 10. Germline CDR1 is MDHEN and CDR2 is SYDVKM. CDR3 length: 15 residues. The CDR3, as DNA: TGTGCCAGCGCAGAGTCACTAGCGGGAATCAATGAGCAGTTCTTC. It encodes CASAESLAGINEQFF.

The genes are TRBV28 and TRBJ2-7, with D tentatively TRBD2 (6 bases). CDR1 is MDHEN and CDR2 is SYDVKM in the germline V gene. The CDR3 contains 14 residues. With 10 bases removed from V and 3 bases from J, the gap between germline ends came to 19 bases. The CDR3, as DNA: TGTGCCACCTCAATCTTTGGGGGAGGCTACGAGCAGTACTTC. It translates to CATSIFGGGYEQYF.

The CDR3 DNA reads as TGTGCCAGCAGTGAAGAACGGGACAGGGTCTACGAGCAGTACTTC. Protein: CASSEERDRVYEQYF. The gene calls are TRBV2 and TRBJ2-7, with TRBD1 matching 9 bases. Germline loops: CDR1 SNHLY, CDR2 FYNNEI. V shed 1 base and J 3 bases; nucleotides not matched to a gene: 4. The CDR3 is 15 residues long.

The J gene is TRBJ2-5, the V gene TRBV7-9; D call uncertain. The germline V gene has CDR1 SEHNR and CDR2 FQNEAQ (reference sequence). V was clipped by 2 bases and J by 0 bases, with 10 bases between them. The CDR3 is made up of 15 amino acids. CDR3 in amino acids: CASSLFSNYQETQYF. The CDR3 nucleotides read TGTGCCAGCAGCTTATTCTCGAACTACCAAGAGACCCAGTACTTC.

The V call is TRBV28, the J call TRBJ2-4; a possible D gene is TRBD2 (5 bases). Germline V lookup: CDR1 MDHEN, CDR2 SYDVKM. The CDR3 length is 14 residues. V was cut by 5 bases and J by 7 bases, with 15 bases left in between. CDR3 bases: TGTGCCAGCAGTCTCAGTATCGCGGGTAACATTCAGTACTTC. Its translation: CASSLSIAGNIQYF.

This clone occurred a few times. V usage is TRBV10-2 and J usage is TRBJ2-3, with 9 nucleotides matching TRBD2. The CDR3 sequence is 19 residues long. V trimming: 2 bases; J trimming: 3 bases; junction bases outside the gene matches: 15. Germline V gene lookup returns CDR1 WSHSY and CDR2 SAAADI. CDR3 region: CASSEPGASGDPGTDTQYF. CDR3 in DNA: TGCGCCAGCAGTGAGCCGGGGGCTAGCGGGGACCCGGGAACAGATACGCAGTATTTT.

This clone has just a few counts. This sequence joins TRBV10-2 and TRBJ2-7; D gene uncertain. V dropped 5 bases and J dropped 2 bases, with 13 bases sitting between them. The CDR3 spans 14 residues. Germline V gene data show CDR1 as WSHSY and CDR2 as SAAADI. The CDR3 region has the DNA TGCGCCAGCAGTCATCGACTGGCACCCTACGAGCAGTACTTC. Its protein is CASSHRLAPYEQYF.

The chain is built from TRBV5-1 and TRBJ2-7, with TRBD1 matching over 7 bases. The CDR3 sequence is 14 residues long. V was clipped by 2 bases and J by 4 bases; unmatched bases: 6. CDR1 SGHRS and CDR2 YFSETQ come from the germline V gene. The CDR3 nucleotides read TGCGCCAGCAGCTTCGGGCAGGGGGAATACGAGCAGTACTTC. Residues: CASSFGQGEYEQYF.

CDR3 DNA sequence: TGTGCCAGCAGTGAATTGGGGGACAGGGACACTGAAGCTTTCTTT. Its translation: CASSELGDRDTEAFF. The chain uses TRBV25-1 and TRBJ1-1; 9 nucleotides line up with TRBD1. V was clipped by 1 base and J by 3 bases; unmatched bases: 3. The CDR3 loop spans 15 amino acids. Germline loops: CDR1 MGHDK, CDR2 SYGVNS.

This chain joins TRBV27 and TRBJ1-2, with unresolved D. Germline V gene lookup returns CDR1 MNHEY and CDR2 SMNVEV (reference sequence). The CDR3 loop spans 14 amino acids. V lost 5 bases and J lost 4, with 14 bases in between. CDR3 region: CASSMGPEIYGYTF. The CDR3 DNA reads as TGTGCCAGCAGTATGGGCCCCGAGATCTATGGCTACACCTTC.

This clone was recorded many times. The chain couples TRBV7-9 to TRBJ1-4, with D tentatively TRBD1 (6 bases). Germline CDR1 reads SEHNR; CDR2 reads FQNEAQ (reference sequence). V lost 4 bases and J 4 bases, leaving 7 bases between the germline ends. CDR3 length equals 13 residues. CDR3 nucleotides: TGTGCCAGCAGCTGGGACAATAATGAAAAACTGTTTTTT. Its translation is CASSWDNNEKLFF.

This clone was observed a few times. The J gene is TRBJ2-7, the V gene TRBV4-1; weak D call: TRBD1 (6 bases). Germline loops: CDR1 MGHRA, CDR2 YSYEKL. The V end lost 7 bases, the J end lost 3 bases, and 13 bases lay between the germline ends. This CDR3 is 13 amino acids long. The DNA of the CDR3 is TGCGCCAGCAAGGGCACAGGGAGCTACGAGCAGTACTTC. This encodes CASKGTGSYEQYF.

The chain employs TRBV6-6 and TRBJ1-1, with a weak D call TRBD1 (5 bases). Germline CDR1 reads MNHNY; CDR2 reads SVGAGI (reference sequence). This CDR3 has 15 residues. Trimming removed 6 bases at V and 10 bases at J, with 24 bases between. DNA of the CDR3: TGTGCCAGCAGGGACTATCGGGACCTAGTGTTTCTAGCTTTCTTT. It yields the protein CASRDYRDLVFLAFF.

This clone appeared a single time. V usage is TRBV29-1 and J usage is TRBJ2-5; D may be TRBD2 (6 bases). In germline, CDR1 is SQVTM, CDR2 ANQGSEA. The CDR3 contains 15 residues. V lost 2 bases to trimming and J lost 0 bases, with 13 bases between them. The DNA of the CDR3 is TGCAGCGTTGAACTGTGGGACTTTGACCAAGAGACCCAGTACTTC. Amino acid sequence: CSVELWDFDQETQYF.

This chain links TRBV10-3 with TRBJ1-2; 7 bases are shared with TRBD1. The ends lost 7 bases at V and 8 bases at J; junction bases unmatched: 16. Germline-derived CDR1 and CDR2 are ENHRY and SYGVKD. This CDR3 has 15 residues. The CDR3: CAITETGRQGEGYTF. CDR3 nucleotides: TGTGCCATCACAGAGACAGGCAGGCAGGGGGAAGGCTACACCTTC.